This T cell receptor (beta chain) derives from a study of cytomegalovirus exposure and HLA in healthy donors (dated by TCRdb to 2016 to 2017). Turning to the overall study: In an earlier analysis of under 600 of the donors, about 270 Gb of sequence data and 117 million unique TCR beta sequences from about 190 million T cells were reported. An early release that covered fewer than 800 HLA-typed donors contained around 300 gigabases of sequencing data and 75 million to 100 million unique TCR sequences. Among the roughly 390 genotyped donors, roughly 80% belonged to the genetic ancestry cluster associated with self-reported Caucasian donors. The study aimed to test whether cataloging public T cell receptors could reveal signatures of past pathogen exposure. The T cell repertoires of 666 subjects were profiled by immunosequencing and related to cytomegalovirus serostatus. In addition to the first cohort of around 670 subjects, a separate validation cohort of approximately 130 different subjects was used. High-throughput TCR immunosequencing, statistical association of individual TCRs with disease status, and machine learning were combined to predict cytomegalovirus infection status. In a later analysis, previously published TCR beta repertoires from 666 donors were re-analyzed and high-resolution HLA genotyping was added so that TCR occurrence patterns could be studied. Rather than using new phenotypic data, the later analysis identified candidate immune exposures from TCR beta sequences and from how often those sequences occurred across donors. An earlier analysis of a few hundred of the donors applied high-throughput TCR beta sequencing to assess whether each TCR beta V gene segment acted as functional or pseudogenic. Donor age, sex, ethnicity and CMV serostatus were compiled together with the repertoire data. Genome-wide SNP genotypes for about 65% of the roughly 670 donors were used in a later genetic analysis, which treated that subset as a discovery cohort. All discovery cohort repertoires had been generated on a single sequencing platform. Class I and class II HLA loci were covered by the typing at four-digit resolution. Typing coverage varied by locus: roughly 620-640 donors for A, B, C, DRB1 and DQB1; around 560 for DQA1; 606 for DPA1; around 450 for DPB1. Because of strong linkage in the cohort, roughly five DR-DQ haplotypes were treated as single units for association and clustering. Among 398 genotyped donors of the cohort, an average of around 240,000 unique TCR beta nucleotide sequences were sequenced per donor, about a sixth of them non-productive.

In the case of this clone: Its specific antigen is unknown. Within one base of it there is no much larger clone, and no base qualities were kept.

The cohort was made up of hundreds of healthy bone marrow donors. At the time of sampling, every cohort member was nominally healthy, though immune exposures that went unrecorded were likely present. The donor tested CMV seronegative, placing the donor among the 350 or so seronegative members of the cohort. A peripheral blood sample was provided by each donor, and peripheral blood mononuclear cells were used for TCR beta sequencing. Genomic DNA extraction from the blood cell samples was performed with the Qiagen DNeasy Blood Extraction Kit. The method was the immunoSEQ multiplex PCR assay. For the multiplex PCR, a mixture combining 60 forward primers for TCR Vbeta segments and 13 reverse primers for TCR Jbeta segments was used. A multiplex PCR assay on genomic DNA amplified the CDR3 region of rearranged TCR beta genes. On the Illumina HiSeq System, the amplified TCR beta libraries were sequenced as 87-base-pair reads. On the study's bioinformatics: A later analysis tallied roughly 78 million unique TCR beta chains across the 700 or so repertoires, and about 12 million of those chains were shared by two or more donors. To remove PCR and sequencing errors, raw reads were error-corrected and collapsed into unique sequences using a nearest-neighbor algorithm that merged closely related sequences. Alignment of CDR3 sequences to IMGT reference sequences was used to assign V, D and J gene segments. For a sequence to be retained, at least a six-nucleotide match to both a V gene segment and a J gene segment was required. Rearrangements were classified as productive when the CDR3 lacked stop codons and remained in frame with V and J, and all other rearrangements were classified as non-productive. CDR3 was defined according to IMGT convention as the region running from the second conserved V-encoded cysteine to the conserved J-encoded phenylalanine. The earlier analysis of about 640 of the donors excluded any sequence lacking an unambiguous match to a single V gene segment. An earlier analysis of some 500 of the donors classified V segments as functional when productive rearrangements were above 56.7% and as segregating when the standard deviation between donors was above 5%. A statistical classification framework was built for diagnosing cytomegalovirus status from the catalog of TCR beta chain sequences. V and J gene assignment, in a later analysis, came from comparing TCR nucleotide sequences with IMGT/GENE-DB human TR gene sequences. In a later analysis, CDR3 sequences and most-parsimonious VDJ recombination scenarios were assigned using the TCRdist pipeline. A later analysis defined each TCR beta chain by its CDR3 amino acid sequence plus V-gene family, and excluded reads lacking a unique V-gene family. To address suspected cross-contamination and a sequencing artifact, a later analysis removed 592 highly shared, low-generation-probability nucleotide sequences. For each public chain, a later analysis derived a clonal expansion index from normalized ranks of inferred template counts within each repertoire. A later analysis computed generation probabilities with a VDJ recombination model fitted to out-of-frame rearrangements, and checked the results against IGoR. In a later analysis, hypergeometric tests were used to score TCR-TCR, TCR-HLA and TCR-CMV co-occurrence, with a repertoire-size bias correction applied to TCR pairs. In a later analysis, false discovery rates were estimated by permuting HLA or CMV assignments 20 times. In a later analysis, co-occurring TCRs were grouped with DBSCAN, and TCRdist sequence similarity was added when clustering was performed within HLA-allele-positive subsets. Repertoires with fewer than 30,000 or more than 120,000 public chains were left out of co-occurrence clustering, as were about 5 repertoires with anomalous nucleotide sharing. TCRdb took this table from immuneACCESS and kept in-frame rearrangements with V and J called. Such tables lack part of the clones; where checked against another copy, unresolved V genes explain under half of the gap, and the rest is unexplained. The V and J calls and the clone size are those of that table, but D and trimming were determined from the DNA. The sample table contains over 130,000 clones; only one count was recorded for roughly 86% of them. Around 0.51% of the sample belongs to the ten largest clones.

From the cysteine through the phenylalanine, the CDR3 covers 14 amino acids. Just CDR3 DNA is preserved here, 42 bases in frame from base 1. CDR1 and CDR2 are read off the germline V gene as SGHTA and FQGNSA. The junction carries 11 bases between V and J, which are trimmed by 5 bases and 3 bases respectively. Here is what the overall study found, with its caveats: Assigning TCR associations to individual alleles was difficult when HLA alleles, especially DR and DQ, strongly co-occurred. A later genetic analysis associated a missense DCLRE1C variant with V-gene and J-gene trimming of TCR beta chains, and an independent cohort replicated the association. It was suggested by the authors that the approach could potentially be generalized to other disease states and immunological phenotypes. A group of highly shared sequence variants was considered likely to be a technical artifact of the sequencing pipeline. In a later analysis, HLA-associated TCR beta chains showed more clonal expansion and lower generation probabilities than non-associated chains that were equally common. Most TCR sequences were seen in very few donors, while some public TCRs were found in many individuals. According to a later analysis, most CMV-associated TCR beta chains appeared to be HLA-restricted, and the HLA associations seemed to be driven largely by CMV exposure. Because HLA typing was unavailable for some donors at each locus, only the typed subset was used in association tests. For the cohort, immune exposure information was limited to CMV serostatus. In a later analysis, TCR association rates were found to vary across HLA loci, with the most associated TCRs seen for DRB1 alleles and the fewest for HLA-C alleles. A later analysis reported that several top co-occurrence clusters appeared linked to parvovirus B19, influenza, CMV and Epstein-Barr virus. A later genetic analysis reported fewer N-insertions in productive TCRs among donors in an Asian-associated ancestry cluster than the roughly 640-donor mean. In this cohort, only TCR beta chains were sequenced, and detectable features were limited by the absence of alpha or paired-chain data. The presence/absence analyses assumed that sequencing depth was roughly uniform across donors, and that assumption may not be true. A total of roughly 160 TCR beta chains were listed by the study as associated with cytomegalovirus. Some IMGT-functional V segments, including TRBV6-2 and TRBV6-3, could not be distinguished by the 87-base-pair reads and were therefore excluded. In vitro tests confirmed that a few of the cytomegalovirus-associated TCR beta chains recognize cytomegalovirus antigens. At a false discovery rate of 0.05, a later analysis linked some 17,000 TCR beta sequences to specific HLA alleles. A further reported finding was that TCR beta sequences accurately predicted the HLA-A and HLA-B alleles for most subjects in the first cohort. In an earlier analysis of roughly 560 of the donors, most TCR beta V segments were observed in productive rearrangements about 90% or about 30% of the time, broadly matching IMGT annotations. Linkage disequilibrium might explain the correlated functional status among segregating V segments, but an unknown experimental factor could not be ruled out. Because counts were too low, roughly 17 rarely observed V segments, including chromosome 9 orphons, were left out of the earlier analysis of several hundred of the donors. The classifier was reported to diagnose cytomegalovirus status with high specificity and sensitivity in both the original cohort and the validation cohort.

The receptor was isolated from a woman in her forties in good health and CMV-seronegative. The rearrangement joined TRBV7-2 to TRBJ1-5, with TRBD1 tentatively as D gene (6 bases match). Sequences were obtained from PBMCs. The CDR3 region has the sequence CASSVTGYNQPQHF. The bases read TGTGCCAGCAGCGTAACAGGGTACAATCAGCCCCAGCATTTT. Extended through the reference TRBV7-2 and TRBJ1-5 proteins, this CDR3 yields the full variable domain: GAGVSQSPSNKVTEKGKDVELRCDPISGHTALYWYRQSLGQGLEFLIYFQGNSAPDKSGLPSDRFSAERTGGSVSTLTIQRTQQEDSAVYLCASSVTGYNQPQHFGDGTRLSIL.